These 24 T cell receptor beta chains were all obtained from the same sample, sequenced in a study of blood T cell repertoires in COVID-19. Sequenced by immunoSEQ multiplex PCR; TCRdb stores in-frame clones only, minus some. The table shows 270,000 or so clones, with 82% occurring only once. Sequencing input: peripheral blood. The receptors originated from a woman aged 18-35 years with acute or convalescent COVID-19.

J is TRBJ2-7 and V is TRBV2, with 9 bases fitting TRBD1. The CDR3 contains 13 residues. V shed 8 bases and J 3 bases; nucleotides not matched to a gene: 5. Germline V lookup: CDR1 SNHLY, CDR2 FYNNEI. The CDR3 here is CASFTGGYYEQYF. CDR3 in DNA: TGTGCCAGCTTTACAGGGGGCTACTACGAGCAGTACTTC.

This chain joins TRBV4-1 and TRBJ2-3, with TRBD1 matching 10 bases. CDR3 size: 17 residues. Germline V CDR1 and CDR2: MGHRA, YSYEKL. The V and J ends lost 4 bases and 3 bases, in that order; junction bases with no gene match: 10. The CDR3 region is CASSLPGQGWSTDTQYF. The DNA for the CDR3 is TGCGCCAGCAGCCTACCGGGACAGGGGTGGTCGACAGATACGCAGTATTTT.

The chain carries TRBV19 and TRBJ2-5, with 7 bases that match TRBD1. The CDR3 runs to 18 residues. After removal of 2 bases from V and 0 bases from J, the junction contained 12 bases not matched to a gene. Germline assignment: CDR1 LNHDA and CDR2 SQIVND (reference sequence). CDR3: CASSISPGQAPYQETQYF. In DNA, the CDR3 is TGTGCCAGTAGTATAAGCCCCGGACAGGCTCCGTACCAAGAGACCCAGTACTTC. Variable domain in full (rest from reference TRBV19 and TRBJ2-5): DGGITQSPKYLFRKEGQNVTLSCEQNLNHDAMYWYRQDPGQGLRLIYYSQIVNDFQKGDIAEGYSVSREKKESFPLTVTSAQKNPTAFYLCASSISPGQAPYQETQYFGPGTRLLVL.

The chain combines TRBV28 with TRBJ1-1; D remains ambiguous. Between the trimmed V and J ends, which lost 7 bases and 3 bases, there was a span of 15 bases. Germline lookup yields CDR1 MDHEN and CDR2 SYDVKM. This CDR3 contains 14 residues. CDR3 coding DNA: TGTGCCAGCACTCTTGGGAGGGTGGACACTGAAGCTTTCTTT. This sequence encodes CASTLGRVDTEAFF.

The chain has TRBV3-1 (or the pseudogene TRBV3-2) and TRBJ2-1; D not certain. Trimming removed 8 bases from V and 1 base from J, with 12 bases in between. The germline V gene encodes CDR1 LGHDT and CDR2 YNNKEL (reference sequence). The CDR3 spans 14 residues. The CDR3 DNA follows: TGTGCCAGCGGTCCATGGCAATCCTACAATGAGCAGTTCTTC. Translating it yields CASGPWQSYNEQFF.

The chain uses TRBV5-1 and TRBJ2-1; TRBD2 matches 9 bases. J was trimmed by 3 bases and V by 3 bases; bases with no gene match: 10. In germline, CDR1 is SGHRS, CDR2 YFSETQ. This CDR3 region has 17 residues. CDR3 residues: CASSSTIAGVGYNEQFF. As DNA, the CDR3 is TGCGCCAGCAGCTCTACAATAGCGGGAGTTGGCTACAATGAGCAGTTCTTC.

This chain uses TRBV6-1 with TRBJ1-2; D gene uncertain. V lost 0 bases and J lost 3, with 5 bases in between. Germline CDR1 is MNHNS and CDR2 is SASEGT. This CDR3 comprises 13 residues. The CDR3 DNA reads TGTGCCAGCAGTGAAGCAGGAGACTATGGCTACACCTTC. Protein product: CASSEAGDYGYTF.

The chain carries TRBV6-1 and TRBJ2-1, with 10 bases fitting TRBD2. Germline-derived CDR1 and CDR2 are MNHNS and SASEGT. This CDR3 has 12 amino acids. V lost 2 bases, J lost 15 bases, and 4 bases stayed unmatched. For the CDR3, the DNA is TGTGCCAGCAGTGAATCCCAGCGGGAGGGGTTCTTC. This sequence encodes CASSESQREGFF.

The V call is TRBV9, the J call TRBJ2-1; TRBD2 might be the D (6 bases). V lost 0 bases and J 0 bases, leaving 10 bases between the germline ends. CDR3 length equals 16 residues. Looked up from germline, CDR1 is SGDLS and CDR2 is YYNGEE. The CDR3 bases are TGTGCCAGCAGCGTAGGGGGGGACCCCTCCTACAATGAGCAGTTCTTC. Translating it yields CASSVGGDPSYNEQFF.

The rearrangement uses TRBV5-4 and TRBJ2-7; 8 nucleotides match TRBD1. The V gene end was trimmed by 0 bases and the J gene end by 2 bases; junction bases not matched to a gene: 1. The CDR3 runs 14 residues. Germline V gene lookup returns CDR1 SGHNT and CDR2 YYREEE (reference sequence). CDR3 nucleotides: TGTGCCAGCAGCTTGGGGACAGGGACCTACGAGCAGTACTTC. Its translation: CASSLGTGTYEQYF.

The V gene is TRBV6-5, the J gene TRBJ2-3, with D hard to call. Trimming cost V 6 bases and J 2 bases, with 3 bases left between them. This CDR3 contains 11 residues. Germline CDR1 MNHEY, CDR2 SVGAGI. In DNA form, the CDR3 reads TGTGCCAGCAGGGCCACAGATACGCAGTATTTT. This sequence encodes CASRATDTQYF.

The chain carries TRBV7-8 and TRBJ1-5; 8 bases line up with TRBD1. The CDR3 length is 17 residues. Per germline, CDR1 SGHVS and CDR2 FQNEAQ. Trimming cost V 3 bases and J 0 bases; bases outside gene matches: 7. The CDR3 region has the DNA TGTGCCAGCAGCTTCGACAGGGGCCCTTATAGCAATCAGCCCCAGCATTTT. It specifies CASSFDRGPYSNQPQHF.

DNA of the CDR3: TGTGCCAGCAGCCCAGAAGGCGGGGGTGCCTACAATGAGCAGTTCTTC. Amino acid sequence: CASSPEGGGAYNEQFF. This rearrangement joins TRBV7-9 to TRBJ2-1; 7 bases match TRBD2. V lost 5 bases to trimming and J lost 2 bases; unmatched junction nucleotides: 9. The CDR3 is 16 residues long. The V gene's germline CDR1 is SEHNR and CDR2 FQNEAQ (reference sequence).

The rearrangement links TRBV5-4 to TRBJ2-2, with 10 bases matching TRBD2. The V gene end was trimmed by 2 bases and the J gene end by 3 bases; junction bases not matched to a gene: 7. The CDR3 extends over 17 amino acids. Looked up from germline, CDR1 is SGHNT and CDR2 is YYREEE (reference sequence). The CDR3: CASSLRKLAGDTGELFF. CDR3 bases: TGTGCCAGCAGCTTAAGAAAGCTAGCGGGAGACACCGGGGAGCTGTTTTTT.

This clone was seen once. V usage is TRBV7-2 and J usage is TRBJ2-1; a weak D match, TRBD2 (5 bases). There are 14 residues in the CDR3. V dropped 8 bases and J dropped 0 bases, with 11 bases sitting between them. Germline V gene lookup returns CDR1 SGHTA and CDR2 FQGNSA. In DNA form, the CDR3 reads TGTGCCAGCGGAACAAGCGGCTCCTACAATGAGCAGTTCTTC. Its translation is CASGTSGSYNEQFF.

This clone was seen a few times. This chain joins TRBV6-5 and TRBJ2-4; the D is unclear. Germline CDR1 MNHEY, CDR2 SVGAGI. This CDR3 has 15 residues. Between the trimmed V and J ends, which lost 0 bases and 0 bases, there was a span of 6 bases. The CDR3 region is CASSYSVLAKNIQYF. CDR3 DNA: TGTGCCAGCAGTTACTCCGTCCTAGCCAAAAACATTCAGTACTTC.

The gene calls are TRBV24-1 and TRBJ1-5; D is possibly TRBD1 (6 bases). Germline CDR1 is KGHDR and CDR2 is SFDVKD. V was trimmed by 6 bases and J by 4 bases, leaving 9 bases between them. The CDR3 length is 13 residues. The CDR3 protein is CATSSQGNQPQHF. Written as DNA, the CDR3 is TGTGCCACCAGTTCTCAGGGGAATCAGCCCCAGCATTTT.

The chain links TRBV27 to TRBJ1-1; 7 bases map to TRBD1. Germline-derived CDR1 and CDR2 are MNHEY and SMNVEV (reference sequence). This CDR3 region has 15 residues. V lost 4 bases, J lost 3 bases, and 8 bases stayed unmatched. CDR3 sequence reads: CASSWATGFHTEAFF. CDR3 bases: TGTGCCAGCAGTTGGGCGACAGGGTTCCACACTGAAGCTTTCTTT.

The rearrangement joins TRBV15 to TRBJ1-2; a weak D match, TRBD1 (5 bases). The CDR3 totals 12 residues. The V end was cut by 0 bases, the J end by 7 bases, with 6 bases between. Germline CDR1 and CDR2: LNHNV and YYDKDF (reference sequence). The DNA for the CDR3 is TGTGCCACCAGCAGAGACAGGGCTGGCTACACCTTC. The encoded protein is CATSRDRAGYTF.

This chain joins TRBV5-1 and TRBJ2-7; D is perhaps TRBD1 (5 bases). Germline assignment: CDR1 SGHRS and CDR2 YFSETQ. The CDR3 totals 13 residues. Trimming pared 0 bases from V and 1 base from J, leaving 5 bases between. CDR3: CASSLEGSYEQYF. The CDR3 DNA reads TGCGCCAGCAGCTTGGAGGGGTCCTACGAGCAGTACTTC.

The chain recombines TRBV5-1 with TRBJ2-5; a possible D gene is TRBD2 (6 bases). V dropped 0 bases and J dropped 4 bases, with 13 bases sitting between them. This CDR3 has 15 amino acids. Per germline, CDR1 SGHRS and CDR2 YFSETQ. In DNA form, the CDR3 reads TGCGCCAGCAGCTTGGGCGGGATCCACTTAGAGACCCAGTACTTC. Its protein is CASSLGGIHLETQYF.

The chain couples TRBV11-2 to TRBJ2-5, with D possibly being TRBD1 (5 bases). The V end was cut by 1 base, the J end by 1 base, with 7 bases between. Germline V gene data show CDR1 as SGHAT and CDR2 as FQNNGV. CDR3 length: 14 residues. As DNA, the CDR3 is TGTGCCAGCAGCTTAGTCAGGGTCCAAGAGACCCAGTACTTC. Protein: CASSLVRVQETQYF. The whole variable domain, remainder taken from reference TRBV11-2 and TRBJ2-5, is EAGVAQSPRYKIIEKRQSVAFWCNPISGHATLYWYQQILGQGPKLLIQFQNNGVVDDSQLPKDRFSAERLKGVDSTLKIQPAKLEDSAVYLCASSLVRVQETQYFGPGTRLLVL.

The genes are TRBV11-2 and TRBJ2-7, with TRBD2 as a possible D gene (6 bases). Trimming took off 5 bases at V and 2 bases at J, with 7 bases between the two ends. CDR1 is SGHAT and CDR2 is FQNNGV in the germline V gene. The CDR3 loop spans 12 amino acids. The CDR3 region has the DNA TGTGCCAGCAGCCCGGGGGCCTACGAGCAGTACTTC. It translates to CASSPGAYEQYF.

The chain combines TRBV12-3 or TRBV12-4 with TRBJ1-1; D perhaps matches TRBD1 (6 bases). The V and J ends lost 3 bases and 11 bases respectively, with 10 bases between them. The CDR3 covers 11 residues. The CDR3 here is CASSLQGRAFF. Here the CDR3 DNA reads TGTGCCAGCAGTTTGCAGGGGCGGGCTTTCTTT.